This T cell receptor beta chain was captured by sequencing in a study of CD8 T cells in ankylosing spondylitis. Germline V gene sequence: CDR1 ENHRY, CDR2 SYGVKD. V lost 4 bases and J lost 2, with 10 bases in between. The CDR3 contains 14 residues. With molecular barcodes, quantitative 5'-RACE was used to make the TCR beta libraries. TCRdb re-analysed the 5' RACE reads in MiXCR, keeping a single row per CDR3 protein. Seen here are roughly 440,000 distinct CDR3 sequences, about 15% observed once, and the top ten hold approximately 1%. Findings and caveats of the study: Reactive arthritis synovial fluid and blood previously showed some of these motif variants. Disease-associated clones were CD8+ and fairly uncommon in peripheral blood. A motif of roughly eight highly homologous TCR beta variants was seen as apparently characteristic of ankylosing spondylitis blood. Matched ankylosing spondylitis synovial fluid reportedly contained a significantly enriched population of disease-linked clones.

In regard to this clonotype: Its antigen is unknown.

This rearrangement joins TRBV10-3 to TRBJ2-3; no clear D. Sequencing was done on a sample of blood, either unsorted or a sorted T cell fraction (not recorded which). This TCR derives from a male donor with ankylosing spondylitis. The CDR3 protein is CAISGQENTDTQYF. The CDR3 DNA reads as TGTGCCATCAGTGGGCAGGAAAACACAGATACGCAGTATTTT.